The 17 T cell receptor beta chains in this list originate from one sample, sequenced in a study of cytomegalovirus exposure and HLA in healthy donors. The PCR ran on 60 Vbeta and 13 Jbeta primers. Assay used: immunoSEQ multiplex PCR; TCRdb lists only in-frame clones, some missing. The table shows roughly 170,000 clones, with roughly 80% occurring only once. The sample taken for sequencing was PBMCs. The receptors here all came from a man aged 30-40 years in good health and CMV-seronegative.

For the CDR3, the DNA is TGTGCCAGCAGCTTGGTAGCGGGAGACTACGAGCAGTACTTC. Protein: CASSLVAGDYEQYF. V gene TRBV5-5 combines with J gene TRBJ2-7, with 9 bases matching TRBD2. Germline V gene lookup returns CDR1 SGHKS and CDR2 YYEKEE (reference sequence). J lost 3 bases, V lost 0 bases, and 1 base had no gene match. The CDR3 runs to 14 residues.

The chain combines TRBV4-2 with TRBJ2-3, with D maybe TRBD2 (6 bases). The CDR3 consists of 14 residues. Trimming stripped 1 base from V and 6 bases from J, with 11 bases between. CDR1 and CDR2 (germline): LGHNA, YNFKEQ. The CDR3, as DNA: TGTGCCAGCAGCCAAGGGGGTGGGGGGGATACGCAGTATTTT. Its protein product is CASSQGGGGDTQYF.

V gene TRBV5-1 combines with J gene TRBJ2-7; a weak D match, TRBD1 (5 bases). The CDR3 consists of 15 residues. Trimming removed 4 bases at V and 3 bases at J, with 17 bases between. The germline V gene encodes CDR1 SGHRS and CDR2 YFSETQ. The CDR3 DNA sequence: TGCGCCAGCAGCCAATCAACAGGAGTCGGCTACGAGCAGTACTTC. It is translated as CASSQSTGVGYEQYF.

The gene calls are TRBV7-6 and TRBJ2-1, with 9 bases aligning to TRBD2. Trimming at V came to 5 bases and at J to 3 bases, leaving 5 bases not matched to a gene. The germline V gene has CDR1 SGHVS and CDR2 FNYEAQ. CDR3 length equals 15 residues. The CDR3 bases are TGTGCCAGCAGCCCCACTAGCGGGCTCTACAATGAGCAGTTCTTC. Translating it yields CASSPTSGLYNEQFF.

The chain employs TRBV2 and TRBJ1-5; D perhaps matches TRBD1 (5 bases). The V gene lost 6 bases and the J gene lost 0 bases, with 9 bases spanning the gap. Germline CDR1 reads SNHLY; CDR2 reads FYNNEI. This CDR3 is 14 amino acids long. This CDR3 is CASRTDFSNQPQHF. DNA of the CDR3: TGTGCCAGCAGGACAGACTTTAGCAATCAGCCCCAGCATTTT. The full variable domain, completed using reference TRBV2 and TRBJ1-5, is EPEVTQTPSHQVTQMGQEVILRCVPISNHLYFYWYRQILGQKVEFLVSFYNNEISEKSEIFDDQFSVERPDGSNFTLKIRSTKLEDSAMYFCASRTDFSNQPQHFGDGTRLSIL.

The chain carries TRBV7-2 and TRBJ1-5; possible D gene TRBD1, 5 bases. The CDR3 sequence is 17 residues long. CDR1 SGHTA and CDR2 FQGNSA come from the germline V gene. V lost 0 bases and J 3 bases, leaving 15 bases between the germline ends. The CDR3 nucleotides read TGTGCCAGCAGCTTAGCGGTCGCAGGGCAGACCAATCAGCCCCAGCATTTT. This codes for CASSLAVAGQTNQPQHF.

V is TRBV27 and J is TRBJ2-7; D is perhaps TRBD1 (6 bases). The V gene lost 3 bases and the J gene lost 6 bases, with 9 bases spanning the gap. The CDR3 is made up of 12 amino acids. Germline V gene sequence: CDR1 MNHEY, CDR2 SMNVEV (reference sequence). For the CDR3, the DNA is TGTGCCAGCAGTTTTCTAGGGGGCGAGCAGTACTTC. Translation: CASSFLGGEQYF.

The rearrangement links TRBV13 to TRBJ1-1; no reliable D call. Germline lookup yields CDR1 PRHDT and CDR2 FYEKMQ (reference sequence). Trimming removed 4 bases at V and 5 bases at J, with 20 bases between. The CDR3 extends over 16 amino acids. The CDR3 loop reads CASSSNGGPPRTEAFF. In nucleotides, the CDR3 is TGTGCCAGCAGCTCTAACGGCGGGCCCCCGAGGACTGAAGCTTTCTTT.

V usage is TRBV7-2 and J usage is TRBJ2-1, with D perhaps matching TRBD2 (5 bases). V shed 5 bases and J shed 7 bases, with 18 bases lying between them. The CDR3 is 15 amino acids. CDR1 is SGHTA, CDR2 FQGNSA, per germline. As DNA, the CDR3 is TGTGCCAGCAGCCACCGGGCCCCCAGAGGGAATGAGCAGTTCTTC. This gives the protein CASSHRAPRGNEQFF.

This rearrangement joins TRBV7-6 to TRBJ1-4; D possibly corresponds to TRBD1 (6 bases). Germline lookup yields CDR1 SGHVS and CDR2 FNYEAQ. The CDR3 runs to 14 residues. Trimming shortened V by 5 bases and J by 7 bases, and 14 bases separated the two germline ends. The CDR3 nucleotides are TGTGCCAGCAGCCGGAACAGGGTCGGTGAAAAACTGTTTTTT. This sequence encodes CASSRNRVGEKLFF.

This sequence joins TRBV18 and TRBJ2-5; no reliable D call. The J call could be wrong; TRBJ2-7 is a better fit for the DNA end. The germline V gene encodes CDR1 KGHSH and CDR2 LQKENI. This CDR3 region has 13 residues. The CDR3 protein is CASSPRDSYEQYF. The CDR3 bases are TGTGCCAGCTCACCACGGGACTCCTACGAGCAGTACTTC.

The rearrangement joins TRBV4-1 to TRBJ2-7, with a weak D call TRBD1 (6 bases). This CDR3 contains 15 residues. The germline V gene has CDR1 MGHRA and CDR2 YSYEKL. Trimming shortened V by 3 bases and J by 0 bases, and 12 bases separated the two germline ends. DNA for the CDR3: TGCGCCAGCAGCCAGACGGACAGACTCTCCTACGAGCAGTACTTC. Encoded protein: CASSQTDRLSYEQYF.

V usage is TRBV18 and J usage is TRBJ1-4, with D hard to call. This CDR3 has 16 residues. The V end lost 2 bases, the J end lost 1 base, and 11 bases lay between the germline ends. CDR1 is KGHSH, CDR2 LQKENI, per germline. This CDR3 reads CASSPFTGGTNEKLFF. The CDR3 DNA follows: TGTGCCAGCTCACCATTTACGGGTGGAACTAATGAAAAACTGTTTTTT.

The chain links TRBV13 to TRBJ2-7; TRBD2 is a possible D gene (6 bases). Between the trimmed V and J ends, which lost 7 bases and 9 bases, there was a span of 25 bases. The germline gives CDR1 PRHDT, CDR2 FYEKMQ (reference sequence). This CDR3 has 15 amino acids. The CDR3 loop reads CASTPVGGSAPRQYF. In nucleotides, the CDR3 is TGTGCCAGCACCCCCGTGGGGGGTAGCGCTCCACGGCAGTACTTC.

This clone was counted only a few times. The rearrangement joins TRBV6-6 to TRBJ1-4; D is ambiguous. V lost 5 bases, J lost 8 bases, and 18 bases lay in between. The length of the CDR3 is 15 residues. Germline assignment: CDR1 MNHNY and CDR2 SVGAGI (reference sequence). In nucleotides, the CDR3 is TGTGCCAGCAGTACGAGGACTCTCAAGGGAGAAAAACTGTTTTTT. Translation gives CASSTRTLKGEKLFF.

The gene calls are TRBV10-3 and TRBJ1-3, with a possible D match to TRBD1 (6 bases). V dropped 5 bases and J dropped 2 bases, with 10 bases sitting between them. There are 14 residues in the CDR3. In germline, CDR1 is ENHRY, CDR2 SYGVKD. The CDR3 bases are TGTGCCATCAGTATTACAGGGACTGGAAACACCATATATTTT. Translating gives CAISITGTGNTIYF.

The CDR3 sequence is CASSQTDRGSTEAFF. The CDR3 DNA follows: TGCGCCAGCAGCCAGACGGACAGGGGAAGCACTGAAGCTTTCTTT. The chain joins TRBV4-1 to TRBJ1-1; 9 bases fit TRBD1. There are 15 residues in the CDR3. J was trimmed by 4 bases and V by 3 bases; bases with no gene match: 6. Germline V CDR1 and CDR2: MGHRA, YSYEKL.